This TCR beta chain was sequenced in a study of neurological immune-mediated disorders. Study-level findings and limits: Multiple sclerosis patients had less TCR clonal expansion than even healthy controls, unlike HTLV-1-associated myelopathy. CDR3 amino acid sequences of expanded clones were not shared across subjects, a result suggesting private repertoires in all groups.

The CDR3 totals 14 residues. The V gene end was trimmed by 5 bases and the J gene end by 6 bases; junction bases not matched to a gene: 6. Germline CDR1 MNHEY, CDR2 SVGAGI. Among the participants, healthy controls were blood bank volunteers in Maryland, USA. By 5'RACE with 10-nucleotide random UMIs, the cDNA was made. Via MiXCR, TCRdb re-called the 5' RACE reads, giving one row per CDR3 protein. The sample includes 72,000 or so distinct CDR3 sequences, under 20% seen only once; the top ten take over 15%. Many counts were recorded for this clonotype. Its specificity is unknown. This TCR was recovered from a woman in her thirties or forties in good health. Sequencing was done on a sample of PBMCs. The chain couples TRBV6-5 to TRBJ1-5; 8 bases agree with TRBD1. This CDR3 reads CASSLDRDGQPQHF. The DNA for the CDR3 is TGTGCCAGCAGTCTGGACAGGGATGGTCAGCCCCAGCATTTT.